This T cell receptor beta chain was sequenced for a study of shared clonotypes between healthy human individuals (dated by TCRdb to about 2020). For the study in its entirety: The cohort included three men and a couple of women between 18 and 49 years of age. Per donor, three plates each were used for CD4 naive and CD4 memory, two for CD8 naive, and one for CD8 memory. To estimate repertoire size and how much clonotypes are shared between individuals, the study performed deep sequencing of blood TCR repertoires from a handful of healthy adults. To increase sequencing depth and limit assay-specific biases, different laboratories used diverse techniques to prepare libraries and sequence TCR repertoires. Each donor's leukapheresis produced roughly between roughly 0.85 and 10 billion PBMCs.

As encoded in the germline V gene, CDR1 is MDHEN while CDR2 is SYDVKM. The germline ends are 10 bases apart after V is trimmed by 0 bases and J by 2 bases. The CDR3, from cysteine to phenylalanine, totals 15 residues. The retained sequence is limited to the CDR3, 45 bases, with the frame set at the first base. The donors were healthy, HIV-negative adults with no recently reported acute infections or vaccinations. Only Caucasian adults living in Nashville, Tennessee, USA were represented among the donors. Magnetic negative selection was used to enrich CD4+ T cells, after which naive cells were positively selected on CD45RA and the negative fraction became the memory subset. After blood collection by leukapheresis, PBMCs were isolated using Ficoll-Histopaque density gradient centrifugation and then cryopreserved in the vapor phase of liquid nitrogen. Purity and quantity of every magnetically sorted T cell population were checked by analytical flow cytometry. Genomic DNA was isolated from each sorted fraction and quantified by UV absorbance on a Nanodrop 2000c.

With regard to this clone: Its binding antigen is unknown. Base qualities are not provided; no much larger clone lies one nucleotide away.

The paper's findings and limits, for the study overall: Because the study included only a small number of donors, the genetic and exposure-history diversity represented was limited. Rarefaction of sorted-subset datasets indicated incomplete sequencing despite the large sequencing depth. Across a few donors, approximately 4.9% of naive CD4, 3% to 3.5% of naive CD8, around 2.5% of memory CD4, and approximately 0.4% of memory CD8 clonotypes were shared. Sampling was restricted to blood, and TCR repertoires in tissues likely differ from the TCR repertoires found in blood. Naive subsets generally had larger estimated clonotype richness than memory subsets did. Based on pairwise subsampling, the degree of clonotype sharing among donors was expected to be affected by sequencing depth. Higher generation probabilities were observed for clonotypes shared by all four sorted-subset donors than for non-shared clonotypes.

TCR CDR3 regions were amplified from genomic DNA by multiplex PCR using the deep immunoSEQ assay. Genomic DNA extracted from each cell subset was distributed evenly over all wells of several immunoSEQ 96-well plates, and each plate served as one replicate. For sorted subsets, 150 to 200 ng genomic DNA, equal to about 30,000 T cell genomes, was loaded into each replicate PCR. The purified libraries were quantified using a Qubit 3.0 fluorometer, sized with a Bioanalyzer 2100, and then quantified again using the KAPA Library Quantification kit. Every immunoSEQ 96-well plate was sequenced on a dedicated single-read 150-cycle Illumina NextSeq 550 flow cell. In the source study's methods: Because the immunoSEQ output included only junctional sequences and no quality scores, the filtering could not be the same as the filtering used for full-length reads. Sequences were annotated with PyIR, a Python wrapper for IgBLAST v1.9, and V/J genes and CDR3 were assigned using IMGT germline references. Reads were filtered out if the reads had weak V/J assignments (E-value above 1e-6), no CDR3, stop codons, out-of-frame junctions, or ambiguous translated residues. V3J clonotypes were defined as sequences sharing the same inferred V gene, J gene, and CDR3 amino acid sequence. Percentage overlap between repertoires was computed as shared unique clonotypes divided by the size of the smaller repertoire. Three approaches were used to assess repertoire richness: RTK rarefaction, the Chao1 estimator, and Recon v2.1 estimates of unobserved clonotypes. OLGA was used to compute generation probabilities for all TCRbeta clonotypes that the gDNA method yielded from several donors. Held by TCRdb, this immuneACCESS table contains in-frame sequences only and omits some clones. Under half of the omission traces to an unresolved V gene where checked; the cause of the rest is unknown. D and trimming come from the DNA, and the V and J calls and clone size come from that table. The sample table shows 780,000 or so clones, and around 77% are seen once. The ten largest clones capture more than 1.5% of the sample.

Recombination linked TRBV28 to TRBJ1-1; a tentative D call is TRBD1 (6 bases match). The sample comprised memory CD4+ T cells sorted from blood. The cell subset or site label here, explained by the study, means: CD45RA-negative fraction. The source is a woman aged 25 to 39 in good health. The DNA reads TGTGCCAGCAGTTTATGGGGGACATCTAACACTGAAGCTTTCTTT. Its coded protein is CASSLWGTSNTEAFF.